These 13 T cell receptor beta chains share one sample of origin, sequenced in a study of identical twins. Each CDR3 protein is one row after TCRdb ran MiXCR on the 5' RACE reads. There are hundreds of thousands of distinct CDR3 sequences in the sample; about 20% occur only once, and about an eighth lies in the top ten. Another study also made use of these data, one on T cells expressing NK-cell markers.

The sample comprised PBMCs. The receptors originated from a woman aged 18-29 years in good health.

The chain is built from TRBV11-3 and TRBJ2-1; D is tentatively TRBD1 or TRBD2 (6 bases each). Germline V gene data show CDR1 as SGHNT and CDR2 as YENEEA. This CDR3 contains 13 residues. V lost 5 bases, J lost 10 bases, and 15 bases lay in between. This CDR3 reads CASSPRDTGEQFF. The CDR3 nucleotides are TGTGCCAGCAGCCCGCGGGACACCGGCGAGCAGTTCTTC.

In its sample, this clonotype was seen many times. This chain links TRBV20-1 with TRBJ2-1; no clear D. With 5 bases removed from V and 4 bases from J, the gap between germline ends came to 9 bases. The CDR3 runs 12 residues. Germline values: CDR1 DFQATT, CDR2 SNEGSKA (reference sequence). The CDR3 DNA sequence: TGCAGTGCTTTTACTCAATACAATGAGCAGTTCTTC. This gives the protein CSAFTQYNEQFF.

This clonotype has a handful of counts. This chain connects TRBV12-3 or TRBV12-4 to TRBJ2-3; possibly TRBD1 for D (6 bases). The CDR3 spans 15 residues. V lost 1 base and J lost 4, with 12 bases in between. The CDR3 sequence: CASSLGDTAPDTQYF. The CDR3 nucleotides are TGTGCCAGCAGTTTAGGGGACACGGCCCCAGATACGCAGTATTTT.

This chain links TRBV7-2 with TRBJ2-2; D call uncertain. This CDR3 spans 12 amino acids. V shed 4 bases and J shed 8 bases, with 8 bases lying between them. Germline values: CDR1 SGHTA, CDR2 FQGNSA. The CDR3 region is CASSSDVGELFF. CDR3 in DNA: TGTGCCAGCAGCTCGGACGTGGGGGAGCTGTTTTTT.

This clonotype was seen many times. V and J are TRBV6-5 and TRBJ1-2; D is unresolved. The length of the CDR3 is 15 residues. Germline CDR1 reads MNHEY; CDR2 reads SVGAGI. Trimming cost V 0 bases and J 4 bases, with 12 bases left between them. The CDR3 nucleotides read TGTGCCAGCAGTTACTCCGACTCCGGTGTCTATGGCTACACCTTC. Translation: CASSYSDSGVYGYTF.

This clonotype was detected a few times. The chain carries TRBV5-5 and TRBJ2-3; 7 nucleotides line up with TRBD1. Germline-derived CDR1 and CDR2 are SGHKS and YYEKEE (reference sequence). The CDR3 extends over 14 amino acids. With V trimmed by 1 base and J by 3 bases, 2 bases remained unmatched. CDR3 sequence: CASSLTGVTDTQYF. The CDR3 DNA is TGTGCCAGCAGCTTGACAGGGGTGACAGATACGCAGTATTTT.

The rearrangement links TRBV5-1 to TRBJ2-2, with D perhaps TRBD2 (5 bases). CDR1 and CDR2 (germline): SGHRS, YFSETQ. The CDR3 sequence is 11 residues long. V was shortened by 7 bases and J by 7 bases, with 8 bases between the two germline ends. In nucleotides, the CDR3 is TGCGCCAGCCGGGCGGGCGGGGAGCTGTTTTTT. It translates to CASRAGGELFF.

A few counts support this clonotype. The chain carries TRBV7-2 and TRBJ1-1; weak D call: TRBD1 (6 bases). Trimming left V 5 bases short and J 7 bases short, with 20 bases between. The germline CDR1 and CDR2 sequences are SGHTA and FQGNSA. This CDR3 contains 15 residues. CDR3 residues: CASSPLGGDRYEAFF. In DNA, the CDR3 is TGTGCCAGCAGCCCTCTGGGGGGCGATAGGTATGAAGCTTTCTTT.

This sequence joins TRBV7-9 and TRBJ1-1; D gene unclear. The CDR3 is 13 amino acids. From germline, CDR1 is SEHNR and CDR2 FQNEAQ (reference sequence). V lost 5 bases to trimming and J lost 5 bases, with 12 bases between them. The CDR3 region has the DNA TGTGCCAGCAGCCGCATGACTGAGACTGAAGCTTTCTTT. This gives the protein CASSRMTETEAFF.

This clonotype came up a few times. The chain joins TRBV20-1 to TRBJ2-3, with D perhaps TRBD2 (6 bases). Germline V gene data show CDR1 as DFQATT and CDR2 as SNEGSKA (reference sequence). Trimming pared 0 bases from V and 0 bases from J, leaving 13 bases between. CDR3 size: 16 residues. CDR3 loop: CSARDAGGPSTDTQYF. CDR3 bases: TGCAGTGCTAGAGATGCCGGAGGGCCTAGCACAGATACGCAGTATTTT.

V and J are TRBV5-1 and TRBJ2-2; 7 nucleotides match TRBD1. The CDR3 length is 14 residues. Germline V lookup: CDR1 SGHRS, CDR2 YFSETQ. V was pared by 7 bases and J by 3 bases, with 6 bases of the junction left unmatched. The CDR3 sequence is CASSDRSDTGELFF. In DNA form, the CDR3 reads TGCGCCAGCTCGGACAGGTCGGACACCGGGGAGCTGTTTTTT. Drawing the rest from reference TRBV5-1 and TRBJ2-2, the complete variable domain is KAGVTQTPRYLIKTRGQQVTLSCSPISGHRSVSWYQQTPGQGLQFLFEYFSETQRNKGNFPGRFSGRQFSNSRSEMNVSTLELGDSALYLCASSDRSDTGELFFGEGSRLTVL.

J is TRBJ2-1 and V is TRBV4-1; weak D call: TRBD2 (5 bases). With 0 bases removed from V and 9 bases from J, the gap between germline ends came to 12 bases. The CDR3 extends over 14 amino acids. Germline values: CDR1 MGHRA, CDR2 YSYEKL. CDR3 loop: CASSQEKRVAEQFF. For the CDR3, the DNA is TGCGCCAGCAGCCAAGAAAAGAGGGTAGCTGAGCAGTTCTTC.

This sequence joins TRBV15 and TRBJ1-2; D ambiguous. This CDR3 is 16 amino acids long. The V gene lost 0 bases and the J gene lost 4 bases, with 15 bases spanning the gap. Looked up from germline, CDR1 is LNHNV and CDR2 is YYDKDF (reference sequence). The CDR3 spells CATSRESRVRSYGYTF. CDR3 DNA sequence: TGTGCCACCAGCAGAGAGTCGAGGGTTCGGAGCTATGGCTACACCTTC. Together with reference TRBV15 and TRBJ1-2, the CDR3 gives the full variable domain: DAMVIQNPRYQVTQFGKPVTLSCSQTLNHNVMYWYQQKSSQAPKLLFHYYDKDFNNEADTPDNFQSRRPNTSFCFLDIRSPGLGDTAMYLCATSRESRVRSYGYTFGSGTRLTVV.